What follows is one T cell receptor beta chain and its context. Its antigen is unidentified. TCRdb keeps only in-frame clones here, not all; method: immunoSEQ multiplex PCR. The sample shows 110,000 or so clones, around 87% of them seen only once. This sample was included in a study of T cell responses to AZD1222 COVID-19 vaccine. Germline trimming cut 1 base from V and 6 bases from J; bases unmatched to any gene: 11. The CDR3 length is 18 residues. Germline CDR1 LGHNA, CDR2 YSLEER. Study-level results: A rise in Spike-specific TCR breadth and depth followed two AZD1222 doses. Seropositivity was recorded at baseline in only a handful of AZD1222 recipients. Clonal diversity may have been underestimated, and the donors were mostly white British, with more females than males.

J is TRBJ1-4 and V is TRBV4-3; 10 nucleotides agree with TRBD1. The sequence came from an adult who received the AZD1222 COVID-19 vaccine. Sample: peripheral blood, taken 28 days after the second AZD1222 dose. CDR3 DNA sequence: TGCGCCAGCAGCCAAGGGACAGGGGGAGAGAAGGGCTATGAAAAACTGTTTTTT. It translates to CASSQGTGGEKGYEKLFF.